Below, one T cell receptor beta chain is given with its context. The antigen remains unidentified. Healthy donors of bone marrow made up the group. These data belong to a study of cytomegalovirus exposure and HLA in healthy donors. CDR1 is MDHEN, CDR2 SYDVKM, per germline. V was trimmed by 6 bases and J by 2 bases, leaving 11 bases between them. The CDR3 sequence is 15 residues long. Amplification used 60 Vbeta primers and 13 Jbeta primers. Method: immunoSEQ multiplex PCR; TCRdb's copy keeps in-frame clones and lacks some. The data show 150,000 to 200,000 clones, with around 74% seen just once and roughly 3% held by the top ten. Regarding the study as a whole: For most TCR beta V segments, an earlier analysis put the productive rate at about 87% or about 30% of the time. The dataset shows that most TCR sequences were rare, while some public TCRs occurred in many donors.

This chain joins TRBV28 and TRBJ1-6, with D possibly matching TRBD1 (5 bases). The material sequenced was PBMCs. The sequence derives from a female donor in good health and CMV-seronegative. The CDR3 sequence is CASRSRGPYNSPLHF. The DNA for the CDR3 is TGTGCCAGCAGATCGCGGGGACCCTATAATTCACCCCTCCACTTT.